A single sample gave rise to the 19 T cell receptor beta chains below, sequenced in a study of T-cell reconstitution after alpha-beta-depleted transplantation in children. The TCRbeta library was prepared with unique molecular identifiers. From the PCR reads, TCRdb called clonotypes with MiXCR, one entry per CDR3 protein. The sample contains about 240,000 distinct CDR3 sequences, roughly 23% of which appear only once. Sample: PBMCs, taken before TCRalphabeta/CD19-depleted stem cell transplant. All receptors derive from a girl aged 2 to 9 with Fanconi anemia, due to receive a stem cell transplant.

This rearrangement joins TRBV4-2 to TRBJ1-4; TRBD1 matches at 7 bases. CDR3 length: 16 amino acids. The trim removed 4 bases at V and 2 bases at J, leaving 7 bases unmatched. CDR1 and CDR2 from the germline V gene are LGHNA and YNFKEQ. The CDR3 protein is CASSPDRAETNEKLFF. Written as DNA, the CDR3 is TGTGCCAGCAGCCCAGACAGGGCAGAGACTAATGAAAAACTGTTTTTT.

This chain links TRBV20-1 with TRBJ2-5; TRBD2 matches at 7 bases. CDR3 size: 14 residues. Germline V gene data show CDR1 as DFQATT and CDR2 as SNEGSKA (reference sequence). V gave up 6 bases and J gave up 3 bases; unmatched junction bases: 10. The CDR3 nucleotides are TGCAGTGCCACTCGGACTAGTTTAGAAGAGACCCAGTACTTC. It is translated as CSATRTSLEETQYF.

This clonotype turned up a few times. The chain combines TRBV11-2 with TRBJ2-7; D unclear. The CDR3 covers 14 residues. Looked up from germline, CDR1 is SGHAT and CDR2 is FQNNGV. The ends were cut back, 8 bases at V and 3 bases at J, with 17 bases in the middle. CDR3 amino acids: CASSLVISGYEQYF. For the CDR3, the DNA is TGTGCCAGCTCCCTGGTAATCTCCGGCTACGAGCAGTACTTC.

The genes are TRBV11-2 and TRBJ2-5, with TRBD2 as a possible D gene (5 bases). CDR1 and CDR2 from the germline V gene are SGHAT and FQNNGV. The CDR3 totals 14 residues. As DNA, the CDR3 is TGTGCTATTCGGACTCGGGATAACCAAGAGACCCAGTACTTC. It is translated as CAIRTRDNQETQYF.

This clonotype was counted at least ten times. The V and J genes are TRBV10-3 and TRBJ2-3, with D perhaps matching TRBD1 (5 bases). The germline V and J ends were trimmed by 5 bases and 2 bases, with 14 bases remaining between them. This CDR3 region has 15 residues. Per germline, CDR1 ENHRY and CDR2 SYGVKD. CDR3 amino acids: CAISSGKGFTDTQYF. DNA for the CDR3: TGTGCCATCAGTTCAGGGAAAGGGTTCACAGATACGCAGTATTTT.

The chain joins TRBV20-1 to TRBJ2-1; 8 nucleotides line up with TRBD2. The germline V gene has CDR1 DFQATT and CDR2 SNEGSKA (reference sequence). This CDR3 is 18 amino acids long. Trimming removed 0 bases from V and 1 base from J; junction bases left unmatched: 11. CDR3 bases: TGCAGTGCTAGAGATCCAGCGGGAGTGGGTGGGTCCTACAATGAGCAGTTCTTC. Its translation: CSARDPAGVGGSYNEQFF.

This clonotype was counted ten times or more. This chain uses TRBV2 with TRBJ1-1, with unresolved D. Germline V gene sequence: CDR1 SNHLY, CDR2 FYNNEI. This CDR3 has 12 amino acids. Trimming took off 7 bases at V and 1 base at J, with 7 bases between the two ends. The CDR3 nucleotides are TGTGCCAGCACGTTCGAGAACACTGAAGCTTTCTTT. Protein product: CASTFENTEAFF. Full variable domain (outside the CDR3, taken from reference TRBV2 and TRBJ1-1): EPEVTQTPSHQVTQMGQEVILRCVPISNHLYFYWYRQILGQKVEFLVSFYNNEISEKSEIFDDQFSVERPDGSNFTLKIRSTKLEDSAMYFCASTFENTEAFFGQGTRLTVV.

The chain has TRBV7-9 and TRBJ2-1; D is ambiguous. The CDR3 extends over 12 amino acids. Germline loops: CDR1 SEHNR, CDR2 FQNEAQ (reference sequence). Trimming removed 3 bases at V and 9 bases at J, with 9 bases between. The CDR3 spells CASSFGPSEQFF. CDR3 in DNA: TGTGCCAGCAGCTTTGGCCCTAGTGAGCAGTTCTTC.

This clonotype occurred a few times. The chain combines TRBV11-3 with TRBJ2-1; D is possibly TRBD1 (5 bases). The germline V and J ends were trimmed by 4 bases and 6 bases, with 10 bases remaining between them. The CDR3 is made up of 13 amino acids. Per germline, CDR1 SGHNT and CDR2 YENEEA. CDR3 in amino acids: CASSSQGRNEQFF. The CDR3 DNA sequence: TGTGCCAGCAGCTCCCAGGGTCGCAATGAGCAGTTCTTC.

V gene TRBV18 combines with J gene TRBJ1-1, with unresolved D. The CDR3 is 13 residues long. Germline assignment: CDR1 KGHSH and CDR2 LQKENI. Trimming shortened V by 3 bases and J by 0 bases, and 5 bases separated the two germline ends. The CDR3 DNA reads TGTGCCAGCTCACCGGGGATGAACACTGAAGCTTTCTTT. The encoded protein is CASSPGMNTEAFF.

This sequence joins TRBV20-1 and TRBJ1-6; TRBD1 might be the D (5 bases). The CDR3 spans 14 residues. The germline V and J ends were trimmed by 1 base and 5 bases, with 9 bases remaining between them. Germline CDR1 is DFQATT and CDR2 is SNEGSKA (reference sequence). CDR3 sequence: CSARGQLHNSPLHF. CDR3 bases: TGCAGTGCTAGAGGACAGTTACATAATTCACCCCTCCACTTT.

The sample holds many counts of this clonotype. V usage is TRBV29-1 and J usage is TRBJ2-1, with a possible D match to TRBD2 (5 bases). The CDR3 contains 13 residues. Trimming cost V 5 bases and J 0 bases, with 8 bases left between them. Looked up from germline, CDR1 is SQVTM and CDR2 is ANQGSEA. CDR3 region: CSVTGSSYNEQFF. The DNA for the CDR3 is TGCAGCGTTACGGGAAGCTCCTACAATGAGCAGTTCTTC.

This clonotype has at least ten counts. The chain joins TRBV15 to TRBJ2-7; D ambiguous. The germline V and J ends were trimmed by 1 base and 3 bases, with 19 bases remaining between them. This CDR3 has 17 amino acids. Germline V gene sequence: CDR1 LNHNV, CDR2 YYDKDF (reference sequence). The CDR3 protein is CATSRGARHQAGYEQYF. The CDR3 coding sequence is TGTGCCACCAGCAGAGGGGCTAGACATCAGGCCGGCTACGAGCAGTACTTC.

The CDR3 DNA is TGTGCCAGCAGTGCTTCACGGGACCGGGAGACCCAGTACTTC. Translating gives CASSASRDRETQYF. The rearrangement joins TRBV2 to TRBJ2-5; TRBD1 or TRBD2 may be the D gene (5 bases each). Germline CDR1 is SNHLY and CDR2 is FYNNEI. The V end was cut by 4 bases, the J end by 5 bases, with 14 bases between. The CDR3 extends over 14 amino acids.

The sample holds many counts of this clonotype. J is TRBJ2-1 and V is TRBV6-2 or TRBV6-3, with TRBD2 identical over 15 bases. Germline lookup yields CDR1 MNHEY and CDR2 SVGEGT. The CDR3 totals 17 residues. The V and J ends lost 5 bases and 4 bases, in that order; junction bases with no gene match: 6. The CDR3 is CASSGLAGGSSYNEQFF. DNA of the CDR3: TGTGCCAGCAGTGGACTAGCGGGAGGGTCCTCATACAATGAGCAGTTCTTC.

The sample holds one count of this clonotype. The J gene is TRBJ2-2, the V gene TRBV27; 10 bases are a match to TRBD1. Germline CDR1 and CDR2: MNHEY and SMNVEV (reference sequence). Trimming took 4 bases from V and 4 from J; bases not matched to a gene: 0. The CDR3 sequence is 14 residues long. CDR3 sequence: CASSWTGGTGELFF. In nucleotides, the CDR3 is TGTGCCAGCAGTTGGACAGGGGGCACCGGGGAGCTGTTTTTT.

This clonotype was counted at least ten times. This chain uses TRBV12-3 or TRBV12-4 with TRBJ1-2; D uncertain. V was cut by 5 bases and J by 0 bases, with 7 bases left in between. This CDR3 is built from 13 residues. CDR3 in amino acids: CASSVGPNYGYTF. Here the CDR3 DNA reads TGTGCCAGCAGTGTGGGTCCTAACTATGGCTACACCTTC.

The CDR3 is CATSRDQDTQYF. The CDR3 region has the DNA TGTGCCACCAGCAGAGATCAAGATACGCAGTATTTT. The rearrangement links TRBV15 to TRBJ2-3; no clear D. This CDR3 is 12 amino acids long. With 0 bases removed from V and 5 bases from J, the gap between germline ends came to 3 bases. CDR1 and CDR2 (germline): LNHNV, YYDKDF (reference sequence).

The DNA for the CDR3 is TGTGCCAGCAGCCCCGCAGTAAGCTCTGGAAACACCATATATTTT. Amino acid sequence: CASSPAVSSGNTIYF. The J gene is TRBJ1-3, the V gene TRBV7-2; D gene ambiguous. The CDR3 consists of 15 residues. In germline, CDR1 is SGHTA, CDR2 FQGNSA. Trimming shortened V by 5 bases and J by 0 bases, and 11 bases separated the two germline ends.